The rows below give T cell receptor beta chains drawn from one sample of a study of T cells after yellow fever vaccination. TCRdb used MiXCR to reprocess the 5' RACE reads, holding one entry per CDR3 protein. The sample has tens of thousands of distinct CDR3 sequences, 4% to 6% seen once. This sample comprised PBMCs, either bulk or a sorted T-cell subset (CD4+, CD8+, memory, or dextramer-sorted; not recorded which), obtained roughly 47 days after the first yellow fever vaccination. Receptors originate from a man between 18 and 35 years old who received the YFV17D yellow fever vaccine. CDR3s include the opening cysteine and the closing phenylalanine or tryptophan. D genes are given only for firm matches. Clone sizes are shown as once, few, many or a size class.

>TRBJ2-1|TRBV11-2|TRBD2|many
CASSSRGSGGTSSYNEQFF
TGTGCCAGCAGCTCCAGGGGTAGCGGGGGGACCAGCTCCTACAATGAGCAGTTCTTC
>TRBJ1-4|TRBV12-3/TRBV12-4|.|many
CASSEIGGNEKLFF
TGTGCCAGCAGTGAGATAGGCGGTAATGAAAAACTGTTTTTT
>TRBJ1-1|TRBV5-1|.|many
CASSLEGGRFEAFF
TGCGCCAGCAGCTTAGAGGGCGGAAGGTTTGAAGCTTTCTTT
>TRBJ2-4|TRBV14|.|many
CASSRSGKNIQYF
TGTGCCAGCAGCCGTTCGGGGAAAAACATTCAGTACTTC
>TRBJ1-6|TRBV4-3|.|many
CASSQDRDTRGNSPLHF
TGCGCCAGCAGCCAAGACCGGGATACCAGGGGTAATTCACCCCTCCACTTT
>TRBJ2-7|TRBV3-1|TRBD1|many
CASSSRDRLRYEQYF
TGTGCCAGCAGCAGTCGGGACAGGTTAAGGTACGAGCAGTACTTC
>TRBJ2-5|TRBV5-1|TRBD2|many
CASSPISGGQETQYF
TGCGCCAGCAGCCCCATTAGCGGGGGTCAAGAGACCCAGTACTTC
>TRBJ1-1|TRBV18|.|many
CASSPTSTEAFF
TGTGCCAGCTCACCAACAAGCACTGAAGCTTTCTTT
>TRBJ1-2|TRBV12-3/TRBV12-4|TRBD1|many
CASRLDRANYGYTF
TGTGCCAGCAGGCTAGACAGGGCTAACTATGGCTACACCTTC
>TRBJ2-5|TRBV5-1|.|many
CASSLARDGQETQYF
TGCGCCAGCAGCTTGGCCCGGGATGGCCAAGAGACCCAGTACTTC
>TRBJ2-7|TRBV18|.|many
CASSRESYEQYF
TGTGCCAGCTCACGCGAATCCTACGAGCAGTACTTC
>TRBJ2-1|TRBV28|.|many
CASSLKGGEQFF
TGTGCCAGCAGTTTAAAGGGTGGAGAGCAGTTCTTC
>TRBJ2-4|TRBV3-1|TRBD1|few
CASSQEQGRQGKNIQYF
TGTGCCAGCAGCCAAGAGCAGGGAAGACAGGGGAAAAACATTCAGTACTTC
>TRBJ2-5|TRBV20-1|.|many
CSARTDWGETQYF
TGCAGTGCAAGGACGGACTGGGGAGAGACCCAGTACTTC
>TRBJ2-2|TRBV2|TRBD1|many
CASSQDRANTGELFF
TGTGCCAGCAGTCAGGACAGGGCGAACACCGGGGAGCTGTTTTTT
>TRBJ2-1|TRBV4-1|TRBD1|many
CASSQDYRGYNEQFF
TGCGCCAGCAGCCAAGACTACAGGGGGTACAATGAGCAGTTCTTC
>TRBJ1-2|TRBV4-1|.|many
CASSQDEGGISYGYTF
TGCGCCAGCAGCCAAGATGAGGGGGGCATATCCTATGGCTACACCTTC
>TRBJ2-2|TRBV5-1|.|many
CASSWDGDNTGELFF
TGCGCCAGCAGCTGGGACGGGGACAACACCGGGGAGCTGTTTTTT
>TRBJ1-2|TRBV3-1|.|many
CASSQEGFYGYTF
TGTGCCAGCAGCCAAGAAGGCTTTTATGGCTACACCTTC
>TRBJ1-2|TRBV30|.|many
CAWSQVDYGYTF
TGTGCCTGGAGTCAAGTAGACTATGGCTACACCTTC